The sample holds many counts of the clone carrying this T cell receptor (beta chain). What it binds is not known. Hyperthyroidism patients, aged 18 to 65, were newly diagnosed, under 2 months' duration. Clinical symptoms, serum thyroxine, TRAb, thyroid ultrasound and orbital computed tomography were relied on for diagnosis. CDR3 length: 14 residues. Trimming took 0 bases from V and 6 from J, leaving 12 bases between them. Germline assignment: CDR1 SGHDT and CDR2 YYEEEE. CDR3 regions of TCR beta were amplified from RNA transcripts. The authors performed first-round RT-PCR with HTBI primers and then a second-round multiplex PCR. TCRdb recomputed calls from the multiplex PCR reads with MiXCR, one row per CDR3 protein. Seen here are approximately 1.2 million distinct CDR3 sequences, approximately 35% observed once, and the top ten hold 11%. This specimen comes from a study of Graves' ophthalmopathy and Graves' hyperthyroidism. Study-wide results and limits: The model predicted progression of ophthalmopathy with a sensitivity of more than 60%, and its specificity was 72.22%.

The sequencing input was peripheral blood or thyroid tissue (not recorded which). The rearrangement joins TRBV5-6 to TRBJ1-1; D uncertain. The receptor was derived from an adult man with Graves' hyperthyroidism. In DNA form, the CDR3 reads TGTGCCAGCAGCTTGGACAGTTTGGGCGCTGAAGCTTTCTTT. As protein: CASSLDSLGAEAFF.